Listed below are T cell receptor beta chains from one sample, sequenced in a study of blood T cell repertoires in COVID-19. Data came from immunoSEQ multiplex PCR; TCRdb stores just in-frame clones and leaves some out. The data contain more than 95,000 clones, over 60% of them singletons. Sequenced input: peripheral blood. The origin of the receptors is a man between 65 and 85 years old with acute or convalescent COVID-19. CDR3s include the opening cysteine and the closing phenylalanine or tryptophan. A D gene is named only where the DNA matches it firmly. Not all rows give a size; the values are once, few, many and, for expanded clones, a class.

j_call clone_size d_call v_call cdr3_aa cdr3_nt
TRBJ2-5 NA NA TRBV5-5 CASSARASLETQYF TGTGCCAGCAGCGCGCGGGCTAGCTTGGAGACCCAGTACTTC
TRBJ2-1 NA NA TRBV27 CASSYGDSYNEQFF TGTGCCAGCAGTTACGGGGACTCCTACAATGAGCAGTTCTTC
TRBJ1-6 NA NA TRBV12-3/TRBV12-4 CASSQLSNSPLHF TGTGCCAGCAGTCAGTTGTCGAATTCACCCCTCCACTTT
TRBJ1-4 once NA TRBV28 CASSAQGRGDEKLFF TGTGCCAGCAGTGCTCAGGGAAGAGGAGATGAAAAACTGTTTTTT
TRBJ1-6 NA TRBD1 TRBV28 CASSLYGTANYSPLHF TGTGCCAGCAGTTTGTATGGGACAGCGAACTATTCACCCCTCCACTTT
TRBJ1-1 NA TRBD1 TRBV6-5 CASSYGQGAEAFF TGTGCCAGCAGTTATGGACAGGGCGCTGAAGCTTTCTTT
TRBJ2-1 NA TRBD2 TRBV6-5 CASSSGTIWDEQFF TGTGCCAGCAGTTCCGGGACTATCTGGGATGAGCAGTTCTTC
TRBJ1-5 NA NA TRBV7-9 CASSSGVQPQHF TGTGCCAGCAGCTCAGGGGTTCAGCCCCAGCATTTT
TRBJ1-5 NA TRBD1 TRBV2 CASTTDREPNQPQHF TGTGCCAGCACCACGGACAGGGAACCCAATCAGCCCCAGCATTTT
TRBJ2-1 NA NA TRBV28 CASSSSVNEQFF TGTGCCAGCAGTTCTAGCGTCAATGAGCAGTTCTTC
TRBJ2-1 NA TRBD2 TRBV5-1 CASSFTSGSGNEQFF TGCGCCAGCAGCTTTACTAGCGGGAGTGGTAATGAGCAGTTCTTC
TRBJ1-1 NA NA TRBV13 CASRAGLVNTEAFF TGTGCCAGCAGGGCGGGGTTAGTGAACACTGAAGCTTTCTTT
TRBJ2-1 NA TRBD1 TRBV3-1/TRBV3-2 CASSPRGTAPEQFF TGTGCCAGCAGCCCCAGGGGGACCGCCCCTGAGCAGTTCTTC
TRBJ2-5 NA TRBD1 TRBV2 CASQGAGETQYF TGTGCCAGCCAGGGGGCTGGGGAGACCCAGTACTTC
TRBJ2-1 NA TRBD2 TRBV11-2 CASSLVLAGGPGEQFF TGTGCCAGCAGCTTAGTTCTAGCGGGGGGGCCCGGTGAGCAGTTCTTC
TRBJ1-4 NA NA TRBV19 CASSIGQRREKLFF TGTGCCAGTAGTATAGGGCAGCGGCGCGAAAAACTGTTTTTT
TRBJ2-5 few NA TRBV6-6 CASSYAAGQETQYF TGTGCCAGCAGTTACGCGGCGGGGCAAGAGACCCAGTACTTC
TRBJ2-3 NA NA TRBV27 CASSSQGPDTQYF TGTGCCAGCAGCTCGCAGGGCCCAGATACGCAGTATTTT
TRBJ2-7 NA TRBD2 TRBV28 CASSLWGGFYEQYF TGTGCCAGCAGTTTATGGGGAGGGTTCTACGAGCAGTACTTC
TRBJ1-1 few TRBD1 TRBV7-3 CASSQRPDRGYEAFF TGTGCCAGCAGCCAAAGACCTGACAGGGGCTATGAAGCTTTCTTT
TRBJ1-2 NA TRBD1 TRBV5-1 CASSPDRGDYGYTF TGCGCCAGCAGCCCGGACAGGGGGGACTATGGCTACACCTTC
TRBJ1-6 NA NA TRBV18 CASSPGMGQSPLHF TGTGCCAGCTCACCAGGGATGGGACAATCACCCCTCCACTTT
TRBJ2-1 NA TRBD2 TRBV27 CASSPLGGRINEQFF TGTGCCAGCAGTCCATTGGGCGGGAGGATTAATGAGCAGTTCTTC
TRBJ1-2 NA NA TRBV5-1 CASSLGGGADGYTF TGCGCCAGCAGCTTGGGCGGGGGCGCCGATGGCTACACCTTC
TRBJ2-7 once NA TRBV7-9 CASSRMTVNYEQYF TGTGCCAGCAGCCGCATGACAGTGAACTACGAGCAGTACTTC
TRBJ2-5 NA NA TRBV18 CASSPVQGPETQYF TGTGCCAGCTCACCGGTGCAGGGGCCGGAGACCCAGTACTTC
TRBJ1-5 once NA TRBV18 CASSASRDTYQPQHF TGTGCCAGCTCAGCTTCCCGGGACACCTATCAGCCCCAGCATTTT
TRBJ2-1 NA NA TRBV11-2 CASSPIRGSSYNEQFF TGTGCCAGCAGCCCGATACGGGGGAGCTCCTACAATGAGCAGTTCTTC
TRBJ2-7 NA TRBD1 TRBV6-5 CASSSGQVSSYEQYF TGTGCCAGCAGCTCTGGACAGGTTAGCTCCTACGAGCAGTACTTC
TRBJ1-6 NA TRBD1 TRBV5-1 CASRPGTGASPLHF TGCGCCAGCAGGCCTGGGACAGGGGCTTCACCCCTCCACTTT
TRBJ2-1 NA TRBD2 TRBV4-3 CASSQEGTGGYNEQFF TGCGCCAGCAGCCAAGAAGGGACGGGGGGATACAATGAGCAGTTCTTC
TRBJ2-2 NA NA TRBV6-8 CASSYPRRQNANTGELFF TGTGCCAGCAGTTACCCCCGCCGACAGAACGCGAACACCGGGGAGCTGTTTTTT
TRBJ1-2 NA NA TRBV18 CASSPGPGVATNYGYTF TGTGCCAGCTCACCAGGCCCAGGGGTAGCTACAAACTATGGCTACACCTTC